The clone carrying this T cell receptor (beta chain) was seen ten or more times. Antigen specificity is unknown. This record comes from a study of human T cells and chemical hapten exposure. Whole-study results and caveats: No change in TCRs above 1 in 1000 frequency was produced by DPC sensitization.

Authors' methods: Ranging from roughly 23,224 to 690,600, TCR counts per sample had a median value of roughly 96,000. Each CDR3 protein is one row after TCRdb ran MiXCR on the RACE reads. The V and J calls and clone size are TCRdb's, not the authors'. The sample has about 120,000 distinct CDR3 sequences, about an eighth seen once. Time point given: patch test 1, 2 weeks after DPC sensitization. The treatment denotes: therapeutic diphenylcyclopropenone sensitization with weekly scalp DPC. Donation of samples came from alopecia patients who were 18 to 70 years old and suitable for DPC. Germline lookup yields CDR1 SGHAT and CDR2 FQNNGV. This CDR3 spans 13 amino acids. The J segment lost 5 bases and the V segment lost 6 bases, leaving 2 bases of the junction unmatched.

This specimen consisted of whole blood, obtained in connection with sensitization to the hapten diphenylcyclopropenone (DPC). The clonotype originates from a man in his late teens or twenties with alopecia areata. Some clones in this sample may be carry-over from other donors' samples. The V gene is TRBV11-2, the J gene TRBJ2-4; TRBD1 matches at 9 bases. DNA for the CDR3: TGTGCCAGCAGTTGGACAGGGGAAAACATTCAGTACTTC. Translation gives CASSWTGENIQYF.